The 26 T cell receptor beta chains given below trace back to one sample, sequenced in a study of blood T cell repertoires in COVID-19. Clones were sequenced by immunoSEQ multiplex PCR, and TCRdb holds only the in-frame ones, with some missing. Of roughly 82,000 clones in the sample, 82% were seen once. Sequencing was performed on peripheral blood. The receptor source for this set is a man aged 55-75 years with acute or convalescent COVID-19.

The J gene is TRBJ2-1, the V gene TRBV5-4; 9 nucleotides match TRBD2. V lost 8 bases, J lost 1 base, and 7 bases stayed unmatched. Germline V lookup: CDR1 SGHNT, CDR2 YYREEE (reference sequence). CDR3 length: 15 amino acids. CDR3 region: CARVAGVRSYNEQFF. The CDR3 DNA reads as TGTGCCAGGGTAGCGGGAGTGAGGTCCTACAATGAGCAGTTCTTC.

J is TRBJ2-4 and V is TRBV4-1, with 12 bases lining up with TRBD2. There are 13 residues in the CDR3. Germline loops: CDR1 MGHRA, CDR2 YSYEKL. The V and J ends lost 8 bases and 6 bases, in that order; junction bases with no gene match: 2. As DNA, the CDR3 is TGCGCCAGCGGACTAGCGGGATTAAACATTCAGTACTTC. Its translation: CASGLAGLNIQYF.

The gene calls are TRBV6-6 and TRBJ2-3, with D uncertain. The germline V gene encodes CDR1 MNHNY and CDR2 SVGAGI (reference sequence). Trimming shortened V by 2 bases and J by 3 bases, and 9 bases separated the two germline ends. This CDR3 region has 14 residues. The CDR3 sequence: CASSYGQKTDTQYF. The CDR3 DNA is TGTGCCAGCAGTTACGGTCAGAAGACAGATACGCAGTATTTT.

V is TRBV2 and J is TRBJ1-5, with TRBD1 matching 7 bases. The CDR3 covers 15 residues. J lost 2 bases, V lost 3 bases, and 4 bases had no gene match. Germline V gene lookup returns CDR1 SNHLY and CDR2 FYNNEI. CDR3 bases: TGTGCCAGCAGTGATGACAGGGATGGCAATCAGCCCCAGCATTTT. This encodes CASSDDRDGNQPQHF.

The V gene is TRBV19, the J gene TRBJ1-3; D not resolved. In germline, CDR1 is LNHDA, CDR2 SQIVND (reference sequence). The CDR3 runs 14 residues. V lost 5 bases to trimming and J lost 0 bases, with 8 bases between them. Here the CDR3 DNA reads TGTGCCAGTAGTTACGGAGGCTCTGGAAACACCATATATTTT. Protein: CASSYGGSGNTIYF.

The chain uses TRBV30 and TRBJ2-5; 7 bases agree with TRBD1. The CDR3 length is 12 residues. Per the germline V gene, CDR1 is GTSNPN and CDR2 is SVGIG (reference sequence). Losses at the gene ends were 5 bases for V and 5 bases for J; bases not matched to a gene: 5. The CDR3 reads CAWGEQGETQYF. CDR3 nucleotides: TGTGCCTGGGGCGAACAGGGGGAGACCCAGTACTTC. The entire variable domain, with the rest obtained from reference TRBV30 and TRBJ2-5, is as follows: SQTIHQWPATLVQPVGSPLSLECTVEGTSNPNLYWYRQAAGRGLQLLFYSVGIGQISSEVPQNLSASRPQDRQFILSSKKLLLSDSGFYLCAWGEQGETQYFGPGTRLLVL.

The CDR3 sequence: CASVSSGANVLTF. CDR3 DNA: TGTGCCAGCGTCAGCTCTGGGGCCAACGTCCTGACTTTC. This chain connects TRBV9 to TRBJ2-6; D call uncertain. With 7 bases removed from V and 0 bases from J, the gap between germline ends came to 5 bases. Germline CDR1 SGDLS, CDR2 YYNGEE. The CDR3 covers 13 residues.

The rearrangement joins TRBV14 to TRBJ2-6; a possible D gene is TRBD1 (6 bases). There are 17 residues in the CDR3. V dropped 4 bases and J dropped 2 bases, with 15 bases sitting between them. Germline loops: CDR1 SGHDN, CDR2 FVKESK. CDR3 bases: TGTGCCAGCAGCCGGACAGCCAACATTGCTGGGGCCAACGTCCTGACTTTC. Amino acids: CASSRTANIAGANVLTF.

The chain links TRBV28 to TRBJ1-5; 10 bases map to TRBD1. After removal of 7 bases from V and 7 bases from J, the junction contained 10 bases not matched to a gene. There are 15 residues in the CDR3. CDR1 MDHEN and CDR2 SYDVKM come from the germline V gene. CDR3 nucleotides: TGTGCCAGCACCCCGTGGACAGGGGGGGACCAGCCCCAGCATTTT. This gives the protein CASTPWTGGDQPQHF.

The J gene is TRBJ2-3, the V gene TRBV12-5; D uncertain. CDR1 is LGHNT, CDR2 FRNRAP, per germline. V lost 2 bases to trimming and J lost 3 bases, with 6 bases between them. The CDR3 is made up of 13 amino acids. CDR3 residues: CASGLSSTDTQYF. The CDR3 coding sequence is TGTGCTAGTGGTTTGTCCTCGACAGATACGCAGTATTTT.

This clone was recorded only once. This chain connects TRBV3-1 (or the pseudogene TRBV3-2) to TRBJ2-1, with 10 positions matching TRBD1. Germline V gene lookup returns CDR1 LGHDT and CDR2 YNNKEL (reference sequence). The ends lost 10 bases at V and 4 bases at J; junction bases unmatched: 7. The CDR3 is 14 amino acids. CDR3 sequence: CAIPDRGQYNEQFF. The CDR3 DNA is TGTGCCATCCCAGACAGGGGGCAATACAATGAGCAGTTCTTC.

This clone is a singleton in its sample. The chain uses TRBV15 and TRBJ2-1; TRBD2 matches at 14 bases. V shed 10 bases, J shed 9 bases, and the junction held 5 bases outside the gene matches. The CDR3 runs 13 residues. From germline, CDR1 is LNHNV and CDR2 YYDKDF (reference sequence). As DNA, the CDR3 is TGTGCCATTCGGACTAGCGGGAGGATTGAGCAGTTCTTC. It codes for CAIRTSGRIEQFF.

The CDR3 here is CASSAGLAGGPRGETQYF. In DNA form, the CDR3 reads TGTGCCAGCAGCGCCGGACTAGCGGGAGGGCCAAGGGGAGAGACCCAGTACTTC. V is TRBV7-9 and J is TRBJ2-5; TRBD2 matches 15 bases. The V segment lost 5 bases and the J segment 4 bases; nucleotides outside the gene matches: 11. The CDR3 spans 18 residues. Looked up from germline, CDR1 is SEHNR and CDR2 is FQNEAQ (reference sequence).

The CDR3 reads CASSLDSINYGYTF. The DNA for the CDR3 is TGTGCCAGCAGTTTGGACAGCATTAACTATGGCTACACCTTC. This chain joins TRBV28 and TRBJ1-2, with D possibly TRBD1 on 6 matching bases. CDR3 length: 14 amino acids. V lost 3 bases, J lost 1 base, and 9 bases lay in between. Looked up from germline, CDR1 is MDHEN and CDR2 is SYDVKM.

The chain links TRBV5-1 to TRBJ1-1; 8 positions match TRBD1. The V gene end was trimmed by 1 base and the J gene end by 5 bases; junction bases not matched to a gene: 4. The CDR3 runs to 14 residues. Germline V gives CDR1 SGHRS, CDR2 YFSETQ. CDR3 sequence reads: CASSLTGGSTEAFF. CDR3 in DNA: TGCGCCAGCAGCTTGACAGGGGGTTCGACTGAAGCTTTCTTT.

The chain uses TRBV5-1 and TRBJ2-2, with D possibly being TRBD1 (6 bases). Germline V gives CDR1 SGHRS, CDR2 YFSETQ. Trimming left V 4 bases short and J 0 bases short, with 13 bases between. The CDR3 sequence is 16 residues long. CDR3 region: CASSPGGTSNTGELFF. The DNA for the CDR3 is TGCGCCAGCAGCCCTGGTGGGACATCGAACACCGGGGAGCTGTTTTTT.

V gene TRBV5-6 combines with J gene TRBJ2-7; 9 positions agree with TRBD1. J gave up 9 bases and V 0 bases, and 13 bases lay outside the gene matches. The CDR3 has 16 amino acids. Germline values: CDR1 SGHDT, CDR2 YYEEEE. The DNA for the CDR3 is TGTGCCAGCAGCTTGGATAGTAACAGGGGGCTAGATTTGCAGTACTTC. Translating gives CASSLDSNRGLDLQYF.

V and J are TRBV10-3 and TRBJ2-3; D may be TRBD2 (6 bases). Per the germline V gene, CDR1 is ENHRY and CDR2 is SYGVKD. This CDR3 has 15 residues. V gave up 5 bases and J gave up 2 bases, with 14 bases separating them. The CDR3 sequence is CAISPGLGVTDTQYF. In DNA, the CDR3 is TGTGCCATCAGTCCGGGACTCGGAGTCACAGATACGCAGTATTTT.

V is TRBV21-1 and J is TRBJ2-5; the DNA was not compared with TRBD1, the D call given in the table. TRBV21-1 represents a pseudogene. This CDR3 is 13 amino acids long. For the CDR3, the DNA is TGTGCCAGACCTCATCACGGGCAGGGGGCCCAGTACTTC. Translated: CARPHHGQGAQYF.

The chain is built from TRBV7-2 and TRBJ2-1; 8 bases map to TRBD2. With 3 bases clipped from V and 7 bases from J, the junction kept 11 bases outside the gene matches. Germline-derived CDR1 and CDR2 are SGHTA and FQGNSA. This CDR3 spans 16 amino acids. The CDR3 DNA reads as TGTGCCAGCAGCTTCGAATACCAGCGGGGGTGGAATGAGCAGTTCTTC. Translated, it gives CASSFEYQRGWNEQFF.

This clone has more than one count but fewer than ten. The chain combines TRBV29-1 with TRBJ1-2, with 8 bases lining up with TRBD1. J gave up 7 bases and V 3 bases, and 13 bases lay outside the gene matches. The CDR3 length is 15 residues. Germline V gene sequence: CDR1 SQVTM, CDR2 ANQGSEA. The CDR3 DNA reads TGCAGCGTTGACGTGGACAGGGCATCGGTGTCTGGCTACACCTTC. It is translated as CSVDVDRASVSGYTF.

The CDR3: CSVGGTSTEAFF. In nucleotides, the CDR3 is TGCAGCGTGGGAGGGACATCCACTGAAGCTTTCTTT. The V gene is TRBV29-1, the J gene TRBJ1-1; TRBD1 is a possible D gene (6 bases). V lost 6 bases and J lost 4, with 12 bases in between. CDR3 length equals 12 residues. CDR1 and CDR2 (germline): SQVTM, ANQGSEA.

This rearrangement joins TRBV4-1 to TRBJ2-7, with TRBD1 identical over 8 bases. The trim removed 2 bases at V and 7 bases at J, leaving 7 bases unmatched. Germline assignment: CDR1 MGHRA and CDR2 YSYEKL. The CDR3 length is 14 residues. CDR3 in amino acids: CASSQRTGMPEQYF. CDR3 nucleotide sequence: TGCGCCAGCAGCCAACGGACAGGGATGCCGGAGCAGTACTTC.

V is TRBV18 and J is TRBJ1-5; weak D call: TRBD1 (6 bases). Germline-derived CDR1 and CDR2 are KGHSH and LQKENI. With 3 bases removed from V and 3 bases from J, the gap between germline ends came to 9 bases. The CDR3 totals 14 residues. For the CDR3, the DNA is TGTGCCAGCTCACCGGGGGACATCAATCAGCCCCAGCATTTT. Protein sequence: CASSPGDINQPQHF.

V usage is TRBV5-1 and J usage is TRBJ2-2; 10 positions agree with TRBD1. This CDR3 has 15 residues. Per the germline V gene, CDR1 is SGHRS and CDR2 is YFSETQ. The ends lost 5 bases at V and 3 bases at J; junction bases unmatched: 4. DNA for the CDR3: TGCGCCAGCAGTGCGACAGGGGGCGACACCGGGGAGCTGTTTTTT. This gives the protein CASSATGGDTGELFF.

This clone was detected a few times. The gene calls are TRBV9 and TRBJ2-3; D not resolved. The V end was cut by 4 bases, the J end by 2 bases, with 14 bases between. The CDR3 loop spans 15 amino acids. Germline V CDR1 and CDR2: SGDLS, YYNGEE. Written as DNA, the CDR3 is TGTGCCAGCAGCAACTTTAACAGCCACACAGATACGCAGTATTTT. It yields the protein CASSNFNSHTDTQYF. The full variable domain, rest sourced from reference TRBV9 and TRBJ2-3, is DSGVTQTPKHLITATGQRVTLRCSPRSGDLSVYWYQQSLDQGLQFLIQYYNGEERAKGNILERFSAQQFPDLHSELNLSSLELGDSALYFCASSNFNSHTDTQYFGPGTRLTVL.